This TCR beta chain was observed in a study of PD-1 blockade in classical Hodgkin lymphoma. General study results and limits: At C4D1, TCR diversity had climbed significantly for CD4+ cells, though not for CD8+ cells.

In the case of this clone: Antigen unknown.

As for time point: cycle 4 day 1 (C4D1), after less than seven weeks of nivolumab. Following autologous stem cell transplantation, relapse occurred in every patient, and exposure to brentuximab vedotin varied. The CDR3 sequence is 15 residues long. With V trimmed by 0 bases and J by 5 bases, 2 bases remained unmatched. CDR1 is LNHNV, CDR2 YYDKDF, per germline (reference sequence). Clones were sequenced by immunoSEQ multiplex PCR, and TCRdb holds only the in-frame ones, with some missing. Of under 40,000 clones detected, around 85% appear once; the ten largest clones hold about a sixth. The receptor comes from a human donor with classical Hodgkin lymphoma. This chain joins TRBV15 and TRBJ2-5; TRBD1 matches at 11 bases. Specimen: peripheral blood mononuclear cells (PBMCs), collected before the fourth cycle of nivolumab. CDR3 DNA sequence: TGTGCCACCAGCAGAGACCGGGACAGGGGGGAGACCCAGTACTTC. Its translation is CATSRDRDRGETQYF. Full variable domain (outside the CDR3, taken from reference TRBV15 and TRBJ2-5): DAMVIQNPRYQVTQFGKPVTLSCSQTLNHNVMYWYQQKSSQAPKLLFHYYDKDFNNEADTPDNFQSRRPNTSFCFLDIRSPGLGDTAMYLCATSRDRDRGETQYFGPGTRLLVL.